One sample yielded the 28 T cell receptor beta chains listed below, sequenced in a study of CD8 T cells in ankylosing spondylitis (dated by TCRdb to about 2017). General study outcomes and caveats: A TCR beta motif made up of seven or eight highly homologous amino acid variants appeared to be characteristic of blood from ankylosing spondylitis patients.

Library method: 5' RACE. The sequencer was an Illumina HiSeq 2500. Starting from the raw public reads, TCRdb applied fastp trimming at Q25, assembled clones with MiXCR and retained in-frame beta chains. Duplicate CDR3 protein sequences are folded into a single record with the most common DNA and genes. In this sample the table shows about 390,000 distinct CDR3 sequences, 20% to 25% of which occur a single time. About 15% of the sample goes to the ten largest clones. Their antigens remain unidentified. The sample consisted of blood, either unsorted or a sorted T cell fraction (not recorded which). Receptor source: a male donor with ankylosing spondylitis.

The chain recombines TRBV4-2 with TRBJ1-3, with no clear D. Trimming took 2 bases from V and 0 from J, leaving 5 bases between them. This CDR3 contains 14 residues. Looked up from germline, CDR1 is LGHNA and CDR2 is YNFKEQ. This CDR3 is CASSQSSSGNTIYF. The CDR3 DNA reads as TGTGCCAGCAGCCAATCCAGCTCTGGAAACACCATATATTTT.

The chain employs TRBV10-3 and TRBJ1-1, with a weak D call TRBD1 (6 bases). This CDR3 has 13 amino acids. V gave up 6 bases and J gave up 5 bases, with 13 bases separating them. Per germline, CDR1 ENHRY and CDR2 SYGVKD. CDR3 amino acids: CAIRERGGTEAFF. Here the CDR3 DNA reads TGTGCCATCAGAGAGAGAGGGGGGACTGAAGCTTTCTTT.

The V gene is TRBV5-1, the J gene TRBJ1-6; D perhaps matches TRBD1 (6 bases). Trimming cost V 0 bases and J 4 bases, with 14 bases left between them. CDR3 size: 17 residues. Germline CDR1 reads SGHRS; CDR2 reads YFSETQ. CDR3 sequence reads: CASSLGGGPVYNSPLHF. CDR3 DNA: TGCGCCAGCAGCTTGGGTGGGGGGCCTGTTTATAATTCACCCCTCCACTTT.

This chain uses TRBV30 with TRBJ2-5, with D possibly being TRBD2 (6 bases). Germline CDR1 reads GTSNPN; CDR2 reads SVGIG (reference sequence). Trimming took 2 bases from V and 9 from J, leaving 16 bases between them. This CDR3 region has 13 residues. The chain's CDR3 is CAWSPGAWGAQYF. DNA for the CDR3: TGTGCCTGGAGTCCCGGGGCTTGGGGGGCCCAGTACTTC. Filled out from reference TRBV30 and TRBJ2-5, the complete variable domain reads SQTIHQWPATLVQPVGSPLSLECTVEGTSNPNLYWYRQAAGRGLQLLFYSVGIGQISSEVPQNLSASRPQDRQFILSSKKLLLSDSGFYLCAWSPGAWGAQYFGPGTRLLVL.

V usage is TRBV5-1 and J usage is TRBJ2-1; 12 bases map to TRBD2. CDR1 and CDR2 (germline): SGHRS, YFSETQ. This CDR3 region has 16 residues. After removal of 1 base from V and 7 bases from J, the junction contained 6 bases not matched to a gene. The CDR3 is CASSLLLAGGRNEQFF. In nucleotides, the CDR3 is TGCGCCAGCAGCTTGCTTCTAGCGGGAGGGAGGAATGAGCAGTTCTTC. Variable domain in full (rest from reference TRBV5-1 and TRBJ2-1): KAGVTQTPRYLIKTRGQQVTLSCSPISGHRSVSWYQQTPGQGLQFLFEYFSETQRNKGNFPGRFSGRQFSNSRSEMNVSTLELGDSALYLCASSLLLAGGRNEQFFGPGTRLTVL.

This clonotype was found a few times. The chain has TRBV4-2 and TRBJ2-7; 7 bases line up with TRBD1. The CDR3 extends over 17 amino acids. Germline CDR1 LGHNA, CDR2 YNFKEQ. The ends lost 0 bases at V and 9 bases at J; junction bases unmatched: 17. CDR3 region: CASSQEARAGGMKGQYF. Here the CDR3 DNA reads TGTGCCAGCAGCCAAGAGGCCCGGGCAGGGGGTATGAAGGGGCAGTACTTC.

The CDR3 region is CATSVGLAGVNEQFF. The DNA of the CDR3 is TGCGCCACCTCAGTGGGACTAGCGGGAGTCAATGAGCAGTTCTTC. J is TRBJ2-1 and V is TRBV10-2; TRBD2 aligns across 14 bases. Germline CDR1 and CDR2: WSHSY and SAAADI. The CDR3 is made up of 15 amino acids. The V and J ends lost 10 bases and 6 bases, in that order; junction bases with no gene match: 8.

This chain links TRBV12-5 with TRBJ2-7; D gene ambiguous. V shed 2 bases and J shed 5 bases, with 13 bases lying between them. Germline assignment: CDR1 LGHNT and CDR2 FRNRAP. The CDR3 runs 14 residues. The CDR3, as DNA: TGTGCTAGTGGTTTGACCCTGGGGTTCCACGAGCAGTACTTC. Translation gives CASGLTLGFHEQYF.

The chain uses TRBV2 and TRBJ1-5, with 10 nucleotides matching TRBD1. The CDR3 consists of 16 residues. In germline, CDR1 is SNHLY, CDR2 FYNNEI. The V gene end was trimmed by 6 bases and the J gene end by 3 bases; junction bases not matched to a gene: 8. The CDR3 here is CASRRGTGAVNQPQHF. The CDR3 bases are TGTGCCAGCAGAAGGGGGACAGGGGCGGTCAATCAGCCCCAGCATTTT.

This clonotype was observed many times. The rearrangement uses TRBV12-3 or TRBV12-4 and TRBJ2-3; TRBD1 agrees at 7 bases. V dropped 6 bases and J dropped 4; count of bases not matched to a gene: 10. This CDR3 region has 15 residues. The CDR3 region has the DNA TGTGCCAGCAGAACCGGAACAGGGGTTTCAGATACGCAGTATTTT. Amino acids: CASRTGTGVSDTQYF.

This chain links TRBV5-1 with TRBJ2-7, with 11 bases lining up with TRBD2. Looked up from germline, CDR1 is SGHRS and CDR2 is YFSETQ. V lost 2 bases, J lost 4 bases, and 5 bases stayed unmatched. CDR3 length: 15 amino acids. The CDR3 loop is CASSLTTSGTYEQYF. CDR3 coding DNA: TGCGCCAGCAGCTTAACGACTAGCGGGACTTACGAGCAGTACTTC. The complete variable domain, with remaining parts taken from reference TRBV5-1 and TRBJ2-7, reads KAGVTQTPRYLIKTRGQQVTLSCSPISGHRSVSWYQQTPGQGLQFLFEYFSETQRNKGNFPGRFSGRQFSNSRSEMNVSTLELGDSALYLCASSLTTSGTYEQYFGPGTRLTVT.

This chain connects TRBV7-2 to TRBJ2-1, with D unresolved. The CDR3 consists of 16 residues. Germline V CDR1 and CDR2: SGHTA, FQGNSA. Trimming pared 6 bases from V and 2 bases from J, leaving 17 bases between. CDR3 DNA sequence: TGTGCCAGCAGTCCAGAGACCGTCCTGGCCTACAATGAGCAGTTCTTC. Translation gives CASSPETVLAYNEQFF.

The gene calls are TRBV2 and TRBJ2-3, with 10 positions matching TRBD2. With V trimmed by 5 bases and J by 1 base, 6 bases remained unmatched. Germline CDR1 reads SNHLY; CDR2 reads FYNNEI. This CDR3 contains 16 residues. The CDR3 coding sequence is TGTGCCAGCAGTATTAGCGGGAGGCCCCGCACAGATACGCAGTATTTT. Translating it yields CASSISGRPRTDTQYF.

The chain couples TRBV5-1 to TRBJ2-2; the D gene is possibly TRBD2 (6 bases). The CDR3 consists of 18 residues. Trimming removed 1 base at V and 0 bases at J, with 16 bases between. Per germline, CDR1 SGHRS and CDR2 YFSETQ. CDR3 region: CASSLLAAPNTNTGELFF. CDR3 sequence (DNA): TGCGCCAGCAGCTTGTTAGCGGCTCCAAACACGAACACCGGGGAGCTGTTTTTT.

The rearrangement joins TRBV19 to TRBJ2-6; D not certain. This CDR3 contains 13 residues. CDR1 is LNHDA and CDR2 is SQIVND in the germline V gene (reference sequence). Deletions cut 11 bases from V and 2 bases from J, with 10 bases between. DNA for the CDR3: TGTGCCGCTTCAGGAGCTGGGGCCAACGTCCTGACTTTC. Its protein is CAASGAGANVLTF.

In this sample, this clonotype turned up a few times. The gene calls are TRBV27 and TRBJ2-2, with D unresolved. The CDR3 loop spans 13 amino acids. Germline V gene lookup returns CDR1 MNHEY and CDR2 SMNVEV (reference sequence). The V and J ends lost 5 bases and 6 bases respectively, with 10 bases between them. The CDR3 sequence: CASSPPFAGELFF. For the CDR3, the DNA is TGTGCCAGCAGTCCCCCGTTTGCCGGGGAGCTGTTTTTT.

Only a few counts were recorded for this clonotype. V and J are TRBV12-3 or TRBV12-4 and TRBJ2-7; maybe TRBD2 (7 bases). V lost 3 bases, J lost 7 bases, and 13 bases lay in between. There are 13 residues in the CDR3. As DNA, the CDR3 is TGTGCCAGCAGTTTGTCTAGGGGGGGAGAGCAGTACTTC. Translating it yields CASSLSRGGEQYF.

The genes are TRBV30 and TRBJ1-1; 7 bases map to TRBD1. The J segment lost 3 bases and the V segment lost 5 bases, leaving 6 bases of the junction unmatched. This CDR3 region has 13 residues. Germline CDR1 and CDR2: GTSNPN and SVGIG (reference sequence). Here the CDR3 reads CAWGDSGDTEAFF. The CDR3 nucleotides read TGTGCCTGGGGGGACAGCGGGGACACTGAAGCTTTCTTT.

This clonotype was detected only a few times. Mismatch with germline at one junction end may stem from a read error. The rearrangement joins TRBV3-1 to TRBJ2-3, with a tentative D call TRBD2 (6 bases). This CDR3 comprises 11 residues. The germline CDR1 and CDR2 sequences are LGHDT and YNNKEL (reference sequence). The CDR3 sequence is CASSDGLAQPF. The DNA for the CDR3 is TGTGCCAGCAGCGATGGGCTAGCGCAACCTTTT.

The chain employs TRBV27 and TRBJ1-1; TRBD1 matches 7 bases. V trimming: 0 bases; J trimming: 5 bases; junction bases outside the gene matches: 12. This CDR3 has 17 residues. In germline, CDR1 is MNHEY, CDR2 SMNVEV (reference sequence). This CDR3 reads CASSLSRGLGMGTEAFF. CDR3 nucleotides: TGTGCCAGCAGTTTATCTAGGGGGCTGGGAATGGGGACTGAAGCTTTCTTT.

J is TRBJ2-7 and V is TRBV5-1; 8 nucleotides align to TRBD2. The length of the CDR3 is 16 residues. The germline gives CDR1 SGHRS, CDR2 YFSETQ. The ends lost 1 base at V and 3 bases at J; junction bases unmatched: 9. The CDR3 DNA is TGCGCCAGCAGCTTGCGGGCTAGCGGGCTTGACTACGAGCAGTACTTC. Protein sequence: CASSLRASGLDYEQYF.

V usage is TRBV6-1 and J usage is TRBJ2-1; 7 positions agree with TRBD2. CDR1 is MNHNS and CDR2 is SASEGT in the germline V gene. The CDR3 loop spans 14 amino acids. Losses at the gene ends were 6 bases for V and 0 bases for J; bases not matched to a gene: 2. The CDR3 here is CASSGLGSYNEQFF. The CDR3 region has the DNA TGTGCCAGCAGCGGACTAGGCTCCTACAATGAGCAGTTCTTC.

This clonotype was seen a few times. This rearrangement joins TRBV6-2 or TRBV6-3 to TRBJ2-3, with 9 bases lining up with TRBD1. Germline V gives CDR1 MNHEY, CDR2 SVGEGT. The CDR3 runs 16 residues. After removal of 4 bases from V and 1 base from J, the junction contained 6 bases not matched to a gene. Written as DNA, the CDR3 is TGTGCCAGCAGTTTCCCCACAGGGGGCGGCACAGATACGCAGTATTTT. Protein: CASSFPTGGGTDTQYF.

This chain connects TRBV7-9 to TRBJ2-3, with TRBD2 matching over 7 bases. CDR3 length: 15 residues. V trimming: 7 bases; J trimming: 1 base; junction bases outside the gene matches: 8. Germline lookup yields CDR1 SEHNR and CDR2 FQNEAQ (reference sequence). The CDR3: CASTQVAGRTDTQYF. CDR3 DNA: TGTGCCAGCACCCAAGTAGCGGGCCGCACAGATACGCAGTATTTT. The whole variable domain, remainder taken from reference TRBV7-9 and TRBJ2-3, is DTGVSQNPRHKITKRGQNVTFRCDPISEHNRLYWYRQTLGQGPEFLTYFQNEAQLEKSRLLSDRFSAERPKGSFSTLEIQRTEQGDSAMYLCASTQVAGRTDTQYFGPGTRLTVL.

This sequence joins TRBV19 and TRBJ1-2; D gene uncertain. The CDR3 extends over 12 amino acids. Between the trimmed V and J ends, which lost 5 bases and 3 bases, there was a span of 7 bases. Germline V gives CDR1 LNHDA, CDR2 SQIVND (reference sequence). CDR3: CASSDQDYGYTF. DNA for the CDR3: TGTGCCAGTAGTGACCAGGACTATGGCTACACCTTC.

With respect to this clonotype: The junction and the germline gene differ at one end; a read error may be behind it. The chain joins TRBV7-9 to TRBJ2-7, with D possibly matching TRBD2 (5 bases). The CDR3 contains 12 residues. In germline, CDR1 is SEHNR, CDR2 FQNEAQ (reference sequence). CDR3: CASSFRTGTPLF. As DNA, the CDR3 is TGTGCCAGCAGCTTTCGTACGGGAACACCCCTCTTC. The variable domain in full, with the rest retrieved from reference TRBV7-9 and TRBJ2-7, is DTGVSQNPRHKITKRGQNVTFRCDPISEHNRLYWYRQTLGQGPEFLTYFQNEAQLEKSRLLSDRFSAERPKGSFSTLEIQRTEQGDSAMYLCASSFRTGTPLFGPGTRLTVT.

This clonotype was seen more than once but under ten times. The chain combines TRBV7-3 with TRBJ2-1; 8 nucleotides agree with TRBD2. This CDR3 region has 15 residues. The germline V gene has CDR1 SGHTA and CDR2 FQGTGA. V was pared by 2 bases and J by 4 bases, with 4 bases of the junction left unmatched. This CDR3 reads CASSLQLAEYNEQFF. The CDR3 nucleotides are TGTGCCAGCAGCTTACAACTAGCGGAATACAATGAGCAGTTCTTC.

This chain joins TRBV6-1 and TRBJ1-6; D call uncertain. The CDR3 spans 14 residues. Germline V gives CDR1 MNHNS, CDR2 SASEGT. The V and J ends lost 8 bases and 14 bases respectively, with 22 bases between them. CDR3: CASRASGSLSALHF. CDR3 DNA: TGTGCCAGCCGGGCCTCCGGCAGCCTCTCGGCCCTCCACTTT.